This T cell receptor beta chain was captured in a study of blood T cell repertoires in COVID-19. Turning to the study itself: Researchers got acute and convalescent COVID-19 samples from the United States, Italy and Spain. Sources were T cells, B-cell-depleted T cells, or PBMCs; the material itself was cDNA or gDNA.

The authors' processing: Counts of nucleated cells, estimated from reference gene primer amplification, were obtained. Assay: immunoSEQ multiplex PCR; the TCRdb copy retains only in-frame clones and omits some. The D gene and trimming were derived from the DNA, and the V and J assignments and clone size from that table. The table shows 270,000 or so clones, with about 88% occurring only once. The ends lost 3 bases at V and 4 bases at J; junction bases unmatched: 5. This CDR3 spans 14 amino acids. Germline CDR1 SGDLS, CDR2 YYNGEE. The clonotype originates from a woman in her forties who had recovered from COVID-19. This chain connects TRBV9 to TRBJ2-5; TRBD1 matches at 8 bases. Sequencing input: peripheral blood. The CDR3 region is CASSATGGTETQYF. CDR3 nucleotides: TGTGCCAGCAGCGCCACAGGGGGGACAGAGACCCAGTACTTC.